These T cell receptor beta chains were read from a single sample in a study of blood T cell repertoires in COVID-19. Profiled with immunoSEQ multiplex PCR; TCRdb holds only in-frame clones, not every one. The table shows under 100,000 clones, with 89% occurring only once. Sequencing used peripheral blood. These receptors all come from a woman in her 70s with acute or convalescent COVID-19. The CDR3 runs from the conserved cysteine through the conserved F or W. A D gene is named only where the DNA matches it firmly. Only part of the rows carry a size: once, few, many, or a class if the clone is expanded.

few	TRBJ1-3	TRBV20-1	NA	14	CSATERSSGNTIYF	TGCAGTGCTACTGAGAGGAGCTCTGGAAACACCATATATTTT
NA	TRBJ2-6	TRBV6-1	NA	16	CASSEARGPGANVLTF	TGTGCCAGCAGTGAAGCGCGGGGCCCTGGGGCCAACGTCCTGACTTTC
NA	TRBJ1-5	TRBV28	TRBD1	17	CASSFTGTGYSNQPQHF	TGTGCCAGCAGTTTTACCGGGACAGGGTATAGCAATCAGCCCCAGCATTTT
NA	TRBJ1-5	TRBV28	NA	18	CASSLVAGARRPNQPQHF	TGTGCCAGCAGTTTAGTCGCCGGAGCCAGGAGGCCCAATCAGCCCCAGCATTTT
NA	TRBJ1-3	TRBV7-2	TRBD1	15	CASSLAGGSGNTIYF	TGTGCCAGCAGCTTGGCAGGGGGCTCTGGAAACACCATATATTTT
NA	TRBJ1-1	TRBV9	NA	13	CASSTTMNTEAFF	TGTGCCAGCAGCACGACTATGAACACTGAAGCTTTCTTT
NA	TRBJ1-5	TRBV19	NA	15	CASSMVQGGNQPQHF	TGTGCCAGTAGTATGGTACAGGGAGGCAATCAGCCCCAGCATTTT
NA	TRBJ1-6	TRBV5-1	NA	17	CASNCWAYTLVNSPLHF	TGCGCCAGCAATTGTTGGGCCTACACCTTAGTTAATTCACCCCTCCACTTT
NA	TRBJ1-5	TRBV5-1	NA	14	CASSLGQNNQPQHF	TGCGCCAGCAGCTTGGGGCAGAACAATCAGCCCCAGCATTTT
NA	TRBJ2-7	TRBV28	TRBD1	15	CASSSFGTDPYEQYF	TGTGCCAGCAGTTCATTCGGGACAGACCCCTACGAGCAGTACTTC
NA	TRBJ1-5	TRBV2	NA	13	CASSRAGVSPQHF	TGTGCCAGCAGTCGCGCAGGGGTCTCGCCCCAGCATTTT
NA	TRBJ2-3	TRBV5-1	TRBD2	19	CASSPGIAGGPWGTDTQYF	TGCGCCAGCAGCCCGGGTATAGCGGGAGGGCCATGGGGCACAGATACGCAGTATTTT
NA	TRBJ2-1	TRBV29-1	TRBD1	15	CSVYLEGATYNEQFF	TGCAGCGTCTATTTAGAGGGGGCTACTTACAATGAGCAGTTCTTC
NA	TRBJ1-6	TRBV28	TRBD1	17	CASRYRGMSSYNSPLHF	TGTGCCAGCAGATACAGGGGGATGAGCTCCTATAATTCACCCCTCCACTTT
NA	TRBJ1-5	TRBV10-2	TRBD1	15	CASSQDRGGNQPQHF	TGCGCCAGCAGTCAGGACAGGGGGGGCAATCAGCCCCAGCATTTT
once	TRBJ1-2	TRBV3-1/TRBV3-2	NA	15	CASSPPWGVGAGYTF	TGTGCCAGCAGCCCCCCCTGGGGCGTGGGTGCTGGCTACACCTTC
NA	TRBJ2-2	TRBV29-1	NA	14	CSVPRTGFSGELFF	TGCAGCGTTCCCCGTACAGGGTTTAGCGGGGAGCTGTTTTTT
NA	TRBJ1-2	TRBV5-4	TRBD1	13	CASSLAGGVGYTF	TGTGCCAGCAGCTTGGCAGGGGGAGTTGGCTACACCTTC
NA	TRBJ1-1	TRBV5-1	NA	14	CASSSEGMNTEAFF	TGCGCCAGCAGCTCGGAGGGCATGAACACTGAAGCTTTCTTT
NA	TRBJ2-2	TRBV12-5	TRBD2	15	CASGLGTSGSGELFF	TGTGCTAGTGGTTTGGGGACTAGCGGGTCCGGGGAGCTGTTTTTT
NA	TRBJ2-3	TRBV19	NA	14	CASRGGADTDTQYF	TGTGCCAGTAGAGGGGGAGCGGACACAGATACGCAGTATTTT
NA	TRBJ1-2	TRBV24-1	NA	13	CATSDLYGSGYTF	TGTGCCACCAGTGATTTATACGGGAGTGGCTACACCTTC
NA	TRBJ1-3	TRBV30	NA	13	CAWSVASGNTIYF	TGTGCCTGGAGTGTAGCGTCTGGAAACACCATATATTTT
NA	TRBJ1-3	TRBV7-9	NA	15	CASSRTTASGNTIYF	TGTGCCAGCAGTCGAACGACAGCCTCTGGAAACACCATATATTTT
NA	TRBJ1-6	TRBV27	TRBD1	16	CASSPDLDRGNSPLHF	TGTGCCAGCAGTCCCGACCTTGACAGGGGTAATTCACCCCTCCACTTT
NA	TRBJ2-1	TRBV11-2	NA	16	CASSRQATSGRYEQFF	TGTGCCAGCAGCCGACAGGCCACATCGGGTAGGTATGAGCAGTTCTTC
NA	TRBJ2-1	TRBV7-8	NA	13	CASSLTVVNEQFF	TGTGCCAGCAGCCTCACGGTGGTGAATGAGCAGTTCTTC
NA	TRBJ1-4	TRBV5-1	TRBD1	14	CASSAGTANEKLFF	TGCGCCAGCAGCGCCGGGACAGCTAATGAAAAACTGTTTTTT
NA	TRBJ2-7	TRBV30	TRBD1	13	CACKTGDSYEQYF	TGTGCCTGTAAGACAGGGGACTCCTACGAGCAGTACTTC
NA	TRBJ2-1	TRBV28	NA	15	CASSPYLLSYNEQFF	TGTGCCAGCAGTCCCTATCTTCTTTCCTACAATGAGCAGTTCTTC